This TCR beta chain originates from a study of CD8 T cells in Susac syndrome. Whole-study results and caveats: The study acknowledged a relatively small number of individuals in its TCR sequencing and HLA analysis.

Points on this clonotype: Its target is not known.

The CDR3 extends over 12 amino acids. CDR1 LGHDT and CDR2 YNNKEL come from the germline V gene (reference sequence). V was shortened by 1 base and J by 4 bases, with 4 bases between the two germline ends. An input of about 0.5 to 1 ug of RNA was subjected to reverse transcription using random hexamers. Across 54 Vbeta and 13 Jbeta, immunoSEQ multiplex PCR amplified TCR beta CDR3. TCRdb used MiXCR to reprocess the immunoSEQ multiplex PCR reads, holding one entry per CDR3 protein. Here the sample spans about 130,000 distinct CDR3 sequences, 90% to 95% being singletons. Sequencing of TCR beta was performed on blood CD8+ and CD4+ T cells. TEMRA cells were enriched by FACS, and CD4+ and CD8+ T cells were negatively isolated.

The chain is built from TRBV3-1 and TRBJ2-5; D remains unclear. The sequencing input was CD4+ T cells from PBMCs. The TCR originated in a human donor in good health. For the CDR3, the DNA is TGTGCCAGCAGCCAAGGCCCAGAGACCCAGTACTTC. Translating gives CASSQGPETQYF.